This TCR beta chain was recovered during a study of T cell responses to AZD1222 COVID-19 vaccine (dated by TCRdb to about 2021). Study-level background: Because spike-specific TCR depth and breadth did not differ between the two schedules, AZD1222 recipients who got a second dose at roughly 4 weeks were pooled with those who got a second dose at roughly 12 weeks. TCR sequencing was performed for approximately 240 trial participants, of whom some 200 were given two doses of AZD1222 and approximately 25 were given two doses of MenACWY control vaccine. Trial participants were enrolled by age into 18-55, 56-69 and 70-plus year subgroups, with about 150, 27 and 61 TCR-sequenced participants respectively. The investigation overall reported the following: The vaccine-associated CD4 TCRs covered the entire spike protein, and the dominant responses fell in regions 160-218 and 743-854. Conclusions about previously exposed vaccinees were limited because only six AZD1222 recipients were SARS-CoV-2 seropositive at baseline. After two AZD1222 doses, spike-specific TCR breadth and depth were significantly higher than at day 0 and than in MenACWY recipients. Epitopes outside the regions mutated in the B.1.351 and B.1.1.7 variants were reportedly recognized by nearly half of the unique spike-specific TCRs. Most participants were white British and females outnumbered males, and the authors suggested that clonal diversity may have been underestimated. No day 14 peak-response samples were available, so repertoires were characterized only after the peak T cell response. In the small 56-69-year group, the increase in depth fell short of significance, most likely because of low power.

CDR1 and CDR2 (KGHSH, LQKENI) derive from the germline V gene. From the cysteine up to the phenylalanine, the CDR3 has a length of 13 residues. Only the CDR3 DNA stays, 39 bases, in frame from base 1. Deletion took 2 bases off V and 7 bases off J, with a span of 9 bases between the germline ends. A word on this clone: No cognate antigen has been identified for it. Base qualities are missing; no much larger clone stands one base away.

The CDR3 regions of human TCRbeta chains were analyzed by immunosequencing. Regarding the original processing steps: Repertoire TCRs were checked for matches against a reference library of SARS-CoV-2-specific TCRs that had been generated using the MIRA antigen-specificity platform. Breadth was defined as the fraction of unique TCRs that were SARS-CoV-2-associated. Depth was defined as the fraction of total T cells that were SARS-CoV-2-associated. Each spike-specific TCR was assigned to its reactive spike region and to a CD4 or CD8 class using the MIRA data. Log10-transformed breadth and depth values were compared by one-way ANOVA with Sidak's multiple comparisons tests. TCRdb carries this immuneACCESS record with in-frame sequences only. Its versions omit some clonotypes, under half of them owing to an unresolved V gene in the studies checked, with the rest unexplained. Clonal size and the V and J genes are those of that table, whereas D and trimming came from the DNA. Here the sample has about 150,000 clones; more than 85% occur a single time. The ten largest clones take up around 2.3% of the sample.

Sample time point, as interpreted from the label and publication: baseline before first vaccination. The vaccinee samples were drawn from two UK trials, COV001 and COV002, one of which was a single-blind randomized controlled phase 2/3 trial testing AZD1222 (ChAdOx1 nCoV-19) in healthy adults. For TCRbeta chain sequencing, PBMC samples from trial participants were taken at day 0 and at day 28 after the second dose. In this chain, TRBV18 is recombined with TRBJ2-1; the D gene remains uncertain. The sample consisted of peripheral blood, taken on day 0 of AZD1222 vaccination. This receptor was obtained from an adult in good health. The sequence in DNA is TGTGCCAGCTCACCAGCCACCGTTAATGAGCAGTTCTTC. This is translated as CASSPATVNEQFF.